This is a list of T cell receptor beta chains from one sample in a study of cytomegalovirus exposure and HLA in healthy donors. The assay was immunoSEQ multiplex PCR, and TCRdb's table has in-frame clones only and misses some. The table has 150,000 to 200,000 clones, around 80% seen once. Sample: PBMCs. These receptors all come from a man between 18 and 29 years old in good health and CMV-seronegative. CDR3s include the opening cysteine and the closing phenylalanine or tryptophan. The D gene is left open where the match is weak. Clone size appears in some rows only: once, few, many, or a class for an expanded clone.

abundance	v_gene	j_gene	d_gene	CDR3aa	CDR3nt
-	TRBV19	TRBJ2-3	TRBD1	CASSDRVGDTQYF	TGTGCCAGTAGTGACAGGGTTGGAGATACGCAGTATTTT
-	TRBV18	TRBJ1-1	-	CASSPPGQPNTEAFF	TGTGCCAGCTCACCACCGGGACAACCGAACACTGAAGCTTTCTTT
-	TRBV6-5	TRBJ2-7	-	CASSYQLALGYEQYF	TGTGCCAGCAGTTACCAGCTAGCGTTAGGGTACGAGCAGTACTTC
-	TRBV6-6	TRBJ1-2	-	CASSTPSTGYYGYTF	TGTGCCAGCAGTACCCCCTCGACAGGATACTATGGCTACACCTTC
-	TRBV29-1	TRBJ2-1	-	CSVLLFADNEQFF	TGCAGCGTTCTGCTCTTCGCAGACAATGAGCAGTTCTTC
once	TRBV4-3	TRBJ1-2	-	CASSQDAGDNYGYTF	TGCGCCAGCAGCCAAGACGCAGGGGACAACTATGGCTACACCTTC
-	TRBV7-6	TRBJ1-1	-	CASSDDRLTEAFF	TGTGCCAGCAGCGACGACAGGTTGACTGAAGCTTTCTTT
-	TRBV7-2	TRBJ1-1	-	CASSLAGGLNTEAFF	TGTGCCAGCAGCTTAGCCGGCGGTTTGAACACTGAAGCTTTCTTT
-	TRBV2	TRBJ2-5	-	CASSERAETQYF	TGTGCCAGCAGTGAACGAGCGGAGACCCAGTACTTC
-	TRBV7-6	TRBJ2-3	TRBD2	CASSLTIRASGRTSTDTQYF	TGTGCCAGCAGCTTAACAATCCGTGCTAGCGGGAGAACTAGCACAGATACGCAGTATTTT
-	TRBV7-7	TRBJ2-5	-	CASSRRVGGPQETQYF	TGTGCTAGCAGCCGCCGAGTTGGCGGCCCCCAAGAGACCCAGTACTTC